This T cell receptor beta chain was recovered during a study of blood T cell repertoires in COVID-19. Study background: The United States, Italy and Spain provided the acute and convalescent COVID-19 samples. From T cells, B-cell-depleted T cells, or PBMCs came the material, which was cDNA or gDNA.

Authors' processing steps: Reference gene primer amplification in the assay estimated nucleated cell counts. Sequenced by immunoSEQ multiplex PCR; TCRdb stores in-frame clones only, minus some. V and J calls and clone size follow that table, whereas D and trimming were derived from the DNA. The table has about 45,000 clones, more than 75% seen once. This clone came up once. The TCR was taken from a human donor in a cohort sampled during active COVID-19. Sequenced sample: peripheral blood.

CDR3 nucleotide sequence: TGTGCCAGCAAACCCCCCGAGGGTGTGGGGCAGTACTTC. Translation: CASKPPEGVGQYF. The chain is built from TRBV2 and TRBJ2-7; a possible D gene is TRBD2 (5 bases). Trimming removed 7 bases at V and 9 bases at J, with 19 bases between. This CDR3 has 13 amino acids. The germline V gene has CDR1 SNHLY and CDR2 FYNNEI.